This T cell receptor beta chain derives from a study of siplizumab effects on memory and regulatory T cells. Overall study findings and caveats: Tregs proliferating in siplizumab cultures lacked confirmation of their suppressive function. On average, around 70% of mappable alloreactive CD4+ clones were Treg-derived under siplizumab, against 25% to 30% in controls. Siplizumab significantly brought down the alloreactive sequences that trace back to unstimulated CD4+ memory cells.

The J segment lost 8 bases and the V segment lost 3 bases, leaving 8 bases of the junction unmatched. Germline V gene lookup returns CDR1 SGHAT and CDR2 FQNNGV. The CDR3 contains 14 residues. Assays captured 95,000 to 100,000 TCR templates per sample. The repertoire was sequenced with immunoSEQ multiplex PCR; TCRdb's copy has only in-frame clones and lacks some. The sample has 100,000 to 110,000 clones, approximately 94% seen once; the top ten hold about 1.2%. Worth noting for this clone: Its specificity is not known.

The chain couples TRBV11-2 to TRBJ2-3; TRBD2 aligns across 7 bases. The sample consisted of non-Treg CD4+ T cells sorted from blood. The receptor was derived from a human donor in good health. The CDR3 bases are TGTGCCAGCAGCTTCTTTAGGCGGGAGATTACGCAGTATTTT. It yields the protein CASSFFRREITQYF.